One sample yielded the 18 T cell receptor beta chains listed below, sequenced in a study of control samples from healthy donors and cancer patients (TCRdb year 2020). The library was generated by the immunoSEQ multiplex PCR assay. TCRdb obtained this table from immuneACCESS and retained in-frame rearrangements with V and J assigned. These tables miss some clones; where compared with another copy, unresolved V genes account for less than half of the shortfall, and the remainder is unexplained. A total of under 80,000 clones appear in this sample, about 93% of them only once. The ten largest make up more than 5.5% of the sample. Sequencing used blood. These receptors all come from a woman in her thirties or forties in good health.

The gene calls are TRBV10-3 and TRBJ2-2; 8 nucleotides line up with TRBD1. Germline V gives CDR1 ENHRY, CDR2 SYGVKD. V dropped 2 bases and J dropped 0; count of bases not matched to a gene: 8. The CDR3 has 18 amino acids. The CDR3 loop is CAISELRRGPTNTGELFF. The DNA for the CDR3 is TGTGCCATCAGTGAGCTGCGCAGGGGGCCGACGAACACCGGGGAGCTGTTTTTT.

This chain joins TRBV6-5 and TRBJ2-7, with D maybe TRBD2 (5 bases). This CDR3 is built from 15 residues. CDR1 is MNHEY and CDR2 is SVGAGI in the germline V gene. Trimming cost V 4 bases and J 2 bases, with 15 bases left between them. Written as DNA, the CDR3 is TGTGCCAGCAGTTCGTCAGGCCTAGCCGCCTACGAGCAGTACTTC. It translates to CASSSSGLAAYEQYF.

Here the CDR3 reads CASSQELLAGARTGELFF. The CDR3 region has the DNA TGTGCCAGCAGCCAGGAACTGCTAGCGGGAGCCCGCACCGGGGAGCTGTTTTTT. The V and J genes are TRBV6-2 or TRBV6-3 and TRBJ2-2; TRBD2 matches at 10 bases. V gave up 6 bases and J gave up 4 bases; unmatched junction bases: 14. This CDR3 has 18 amino acids. Per germline, CDR1 MNHEY and CDR2 SVGEGT.

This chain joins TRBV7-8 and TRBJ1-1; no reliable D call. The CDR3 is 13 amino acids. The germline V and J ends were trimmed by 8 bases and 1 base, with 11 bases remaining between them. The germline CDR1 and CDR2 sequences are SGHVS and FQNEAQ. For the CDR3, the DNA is TGTGCCAGCGGATTGACAAGGAACACTGAAGCTTTCTTT. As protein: CASGLTRNTEAFF.

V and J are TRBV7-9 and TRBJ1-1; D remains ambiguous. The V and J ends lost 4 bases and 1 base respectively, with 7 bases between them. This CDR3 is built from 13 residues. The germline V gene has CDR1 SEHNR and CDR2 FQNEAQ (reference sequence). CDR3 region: CASSSMRNTEAFF. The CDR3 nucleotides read TGTGCCAGCAGCTCTATGCGGAACACTGAAGCTTTCTTT.

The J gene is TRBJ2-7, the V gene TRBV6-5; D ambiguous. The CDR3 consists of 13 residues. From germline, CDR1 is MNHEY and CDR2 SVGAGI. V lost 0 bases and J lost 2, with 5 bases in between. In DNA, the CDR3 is TGTGCCAGCAGTTACTCCCGTCCCTACGAGCAGTACTTC. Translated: CASSYSRPYEQYF.

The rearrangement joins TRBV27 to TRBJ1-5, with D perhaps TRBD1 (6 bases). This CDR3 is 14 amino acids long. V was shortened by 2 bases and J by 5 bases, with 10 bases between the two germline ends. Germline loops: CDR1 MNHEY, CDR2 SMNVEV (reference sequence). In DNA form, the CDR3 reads TGTGCCAGCAGTTTAAGCCAGGGGCATCAGCCCCAGCATTTT. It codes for CASSLSQGHQPQHF.

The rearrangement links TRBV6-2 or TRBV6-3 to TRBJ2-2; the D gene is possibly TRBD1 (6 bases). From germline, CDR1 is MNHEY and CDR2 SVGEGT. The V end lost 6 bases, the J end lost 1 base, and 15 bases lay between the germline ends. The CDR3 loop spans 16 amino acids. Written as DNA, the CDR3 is TGTGCCAGCAGCCCCAGGGGATGGGGGAACACCGGGGAGCTGTTTTTT. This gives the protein CASSPRGWGNTGELFF.

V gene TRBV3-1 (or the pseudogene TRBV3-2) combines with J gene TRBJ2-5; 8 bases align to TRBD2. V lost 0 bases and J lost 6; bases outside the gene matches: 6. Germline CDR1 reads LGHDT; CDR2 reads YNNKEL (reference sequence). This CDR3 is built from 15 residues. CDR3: CASSQEAGVSKTQYF. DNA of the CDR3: TGTGCCAGCAGCCAAGAAGCGGGAGTGAGTAAGACCCAGTACTTC.

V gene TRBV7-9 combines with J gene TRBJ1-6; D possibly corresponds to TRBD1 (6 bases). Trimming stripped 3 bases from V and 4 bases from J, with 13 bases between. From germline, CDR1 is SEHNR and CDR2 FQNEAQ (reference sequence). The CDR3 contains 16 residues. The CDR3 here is CASSFDAQGYNSPLHF. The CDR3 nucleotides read TGTGCCAGCAGCTTTGATGCTCAGGGGTATAATTCACCCCTCCACTTT.

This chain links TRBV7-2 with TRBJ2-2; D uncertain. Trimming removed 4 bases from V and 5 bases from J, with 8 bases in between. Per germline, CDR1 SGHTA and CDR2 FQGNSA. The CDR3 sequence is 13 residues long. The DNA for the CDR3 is TGTGCCAGCAGCTCCCAGTCGACCGGGGAGCTGTTTTTT. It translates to CASSSQSTGELFF.

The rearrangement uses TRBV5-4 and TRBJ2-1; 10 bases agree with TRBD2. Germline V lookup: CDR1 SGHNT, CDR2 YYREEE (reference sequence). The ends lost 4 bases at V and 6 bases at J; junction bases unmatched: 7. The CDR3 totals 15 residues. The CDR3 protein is CASSLGLADSNEQFF. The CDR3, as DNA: TGTGCCAGCAGCCTAGGACTAGCGGATAGCAATGAGCAGTTCTTC.

For the CDR3, the DNA is TGCAGCGTTGAAAAACAGGGGGCCTACGAGCAGTACTTC. This encodes CSVEKQGAYEQYF. The V gene is TRBV29-1, the J gene TRBJ2-7; 8 bases are shared with TRBD1. The junction had 2 bases not matched to a gene; V was cut back by 2 bases and J by 2 bases. CDR1 SQVTM and CDR2 ANQGSEA come from the germline V gene. CDR3 length equals 13 residues.

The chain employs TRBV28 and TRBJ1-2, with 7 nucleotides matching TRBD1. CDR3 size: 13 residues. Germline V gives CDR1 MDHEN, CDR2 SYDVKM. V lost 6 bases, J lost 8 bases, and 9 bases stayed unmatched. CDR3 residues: CASSPPMDRGYTF. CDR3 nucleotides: TGTGCCAGCAGCCCCCCCATGGACAGGGGCTACACCTTC.

In nucleotides, the CDR3 is TGTGCCAGCAGCTTACGACAGACCCTCTATGGCTACACCTTC. Translation: CASSLRQTLYGYTF. V gene TRBV5-6 combines with J gene TRBJ1-2, with TRBD1 as a possible D gene (5 bases). CDR1 is SGHDT and CDR2 is YYEEEE in the germline V gene. V lost 2 bases, J lost 4 bases, and 12 bases lay in between. This CDR3 comprises 14 residues.

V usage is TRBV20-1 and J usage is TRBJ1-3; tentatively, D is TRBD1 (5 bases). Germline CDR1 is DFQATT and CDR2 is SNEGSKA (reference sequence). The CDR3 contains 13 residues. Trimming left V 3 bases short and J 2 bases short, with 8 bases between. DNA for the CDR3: TGCAGTGCTAGTTGGGGGGCTGGAAACACCATATATTTT. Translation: CSASWGAGNTIYF.

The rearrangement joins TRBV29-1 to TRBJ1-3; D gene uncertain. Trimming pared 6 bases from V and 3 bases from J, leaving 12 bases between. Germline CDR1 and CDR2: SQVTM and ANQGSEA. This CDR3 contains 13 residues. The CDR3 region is CSVAPDNGNTIYF. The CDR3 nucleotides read TGCAGCGTCGCGCCCGATAATGGAAACACCATATATTTT.

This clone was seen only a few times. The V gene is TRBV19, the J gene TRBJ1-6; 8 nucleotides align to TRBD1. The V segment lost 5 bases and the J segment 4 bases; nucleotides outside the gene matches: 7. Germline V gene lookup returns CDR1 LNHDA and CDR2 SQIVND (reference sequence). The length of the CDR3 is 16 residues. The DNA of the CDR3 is TGTGCCAGTAGTTGGAGGGACAGGAGATATAATTCACCCCTCCACTTT. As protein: CASSWRDRRYNSPLHF.